Each of the 13 T cell receptor beta chains below was sequenced from the same sample in a study of Ad26.COV2.S vaccination and SARS-CoV-2 variants. Data came from immunoSEQ multiplex PCR; TCRdb stores just in-frame clones and leaves some out. This table holds roughly 400,000 clones, less than 95% found once. As for treatment: roughly 20 received Ad26.COV2.S at low or high dose, single or two shots; 5 received placebo; per-sample allocation not given. Day 63 after the first injection of vaccine or placebo was the sampling time. The sequenced sample was peripheral blood, obtained in a trial of Ad26.COV2.S vaccine versus placebo. The receptors stem from a person aged 18-60 years who received the Ad26.COV2.S COVID-19 vaccine or a placebo.

The CDR3 sequence is CAIRATSRSTDTQYF. CDR3 DNA sequence: TGTGCCATCAGGGCCACTAGCAGAAGCACAGATACGCAGTATTTT. The rearrangement uses TRBV10-3 and TRBJ2-3, with D possibly TRBD2 on 6 matching bases. V lost 6 bases and J lost 0, with 13 bases in between. This CDR3 is 15 amino acids long. Germline V lookup: CDR1 ENHRY, CDR2 SYGVKD.

The chain employs TRBV5-1 and TRBJ2-7; 9 bases map to TRBD1. The CDR3 runs 13 residues. Looked up from germline, CDR1 is SGHRS and CDR2 is YFSETQ. V lost 7 bases and J lost 4; bases outside the gene matches: 6. In DNA form, the CDR3 reads TGCGCCAGCTACCCAGACAGGGGGTACGAGCAGTACTTC. Encoded protein: CASYPDRGYEQYF.

J is TRBJ2-5 and V is TRBV27; perhaps D is TRBD1 or TRBD2 (6 bases each). V lost 4 bases to trimming and J lost 0 bases, with 15 bases between them. The CDR3 has 16 residues. Germline CDR1 is MNHEY and CDR2 is SMNVEV (reference sequence). CDR3 region: CASSSREGGYQETQYF. The CDR3 bases are TGTGCCAGCAGTTCCCGGGAAGGGGGGTACCAAGAGACCCAGTACTTC.

V and J are TRBV5-6 and TRBJ2-5, with TRBD2 matching 9 bases. Germline CDR1 SGHDT, CDR2 YYEEEE. V lost 0 bases, J lost 8 bases, and 8 bases stayed unmatched. This CDR3 is 15 amino acids long. The CDR3 DNA sequence: TGTGCCAGCAGCTTGGATGATAGCGGGAGTCGAACCCAGTACTTC. It encodes CASSLDDSGSRTQYF.

The CDR3 DNA sequence: TGTGCCAGCAGCTCGCAGGGGGCATACTCTGGAAACACCATATATTTT. The encoded protein is CASSSQGAYSGNTIYF. The chain uses TRBV9 and TRBJ1-3; TRBD1 matches 8 bases. Losses at the gene ends were 4 bases for V and 0 bases for J; bases not matched to a gene: 6. Germline lookup yields CDR1 SGDLS and CDR2 YYNGEE. CDR3 length: 16 amino acids.

In DNA form, the CDR3 reads TGTGCCAGCAGCCTACCGGGACAGGGGAATTCACCCCTCCACTTT. It yields the protein CASSLPGQGNSPLHF. The rearrangement links TRBV7-2 to TRBJ1-6, with 10 bases fitting TRBD1. Looked up from germline, CDR1 is SGHTA and CDR2 is FQGNSA. With V trimmed by 5 bases and J by 7 bases, 5 bases remained unmatched. The CDR3 loop spans 15 amino acids. The full variable domain, rest sourced from reference TRBV7-2 and TRBJ1-6, is GAGVSQSPSNKVTEKGKDVELRCDPISGHTALYWYRQSLGQGLEFLIYFQGNSAPDKSGLPSDRFSAERTGGSVSTLTIQRTQQEDSAVYLCASSLPGQGNSPLHFGNGTRLTVT.

The genes are TRBV7-2 and TRBJ1-3, with D possibly matching TRBD1 (6 bases). This CDR3 contains 16 residues. The germline V gene has CDR1 SGHTA and CDR2 FQGNSA. Between the trimmed V and J ends, which lost 3 bases and 0 bases, there was a span of 12 bases. The CDR3 coding sequence is TGTGCCAGCAGCTTTGGGACACCGAGCTCTGGAAACACCATATATTTT. It specifies CASSFGTPSSGNTIYF.

The rearrangement links TRBV19 to TRBJ2-7; 9 nucleotides agree with TRBD1. Trimming took 0 bases from V and 3 from J; bases not matched to a gene: 3. Germline assignment: CDR1 LNHDA and CDR2 SQIVND (reference sequence). CDR3 size: 15 residues. For the CDR3, the DNA is TGTGCCAGTAGTATAGACGGGACAGGGTTCTACGAGCAGTACTTC. Its translation: CASSIDGTGFYEQYF.

V gene TRBV18 combines with J gene TRBJ2-5; 8 bases line up with TRBD2. The CDR3 is made up of 13 amino acids. The germline CDR1 and CDR2 sequences are KGHSH and LQKENI. Trimming at V came to 3 bases and at J to 7 bases, leaving 4 bases not matched to a gene. The DNA for the CDR3 is TGTGCCAGCTCACCCCGGGAGGGTACGACCCAGTACTTC. Protein: CASSPREGTTQYF.

This chain joins TRBV6-2 or TRBV6-3 and TRBJ2-1, with D unresolved. Germline CDR1 and CDR2: MNHEY and SVGEGT. The length of the CDR3 is 13 residues. V lost 3 bases to trimming and J lost 9 bases, with 12 bases between them. CDR3 region: CASSYAVRIEQFF. The CDR3 DNA sequence: TGTGCCAGCAGTTATGCGGTTCGTATTGAGCAGTTCTTC.

V gene TRBV27 combines with J gene TRBJ2-6; D remains unclear. CDR1 MNHEY and CDR2 SMNVEV come from the germline V gene (reference sequence). The V end was cut by 2 bases, the J end by 1 base, with 3 bases between. This CDR3 contains 14 residues. DNA of the CDR3: TGTGCCAGCAGTTTAGGGTCTGGGGCCAACGTCCTGACTTTC. This encodes CASSLGSGANVLTF.

This chain links TRBV10-3 with TRBJ2-5, with 13 bases matching TRBD2. The J segment lost 1 base and the V segment lost 0 bases, leaving 17 bases of the junction unmatched. The germline CDR1 and CDR2 sequences are ENHRY and SYGVKD. The CDR3 has 22 residues. The CDR3 bases are TGTGCCATCAGTGAGTCGAAGGGGGGATCGGGACTAGCGGGAATGTTCCAAGAGACCCAGTACTTC. Amino acid sequence: CAISESKGGSGLAGMFQETQYF.

The V call is TRBV28, the J call TRBJ2-7; possibly TRBD2 for D (9 bases). Germline V gene lookup returns CDR1 MDHEN and CDR2 SYDVKM. This CDR3 has 19 residues. V dropped 6 bases and J dropped 4 bases, with 31 bases sitting between them. In DNA, the CDR3 is TGTGCCAGCAGGGTGGTTGGCAGGGGGCTAGCGGGACCATCGTACGAGCAGTACTTC. Its protein is CASRVVGRGLAGPSYEQYF.